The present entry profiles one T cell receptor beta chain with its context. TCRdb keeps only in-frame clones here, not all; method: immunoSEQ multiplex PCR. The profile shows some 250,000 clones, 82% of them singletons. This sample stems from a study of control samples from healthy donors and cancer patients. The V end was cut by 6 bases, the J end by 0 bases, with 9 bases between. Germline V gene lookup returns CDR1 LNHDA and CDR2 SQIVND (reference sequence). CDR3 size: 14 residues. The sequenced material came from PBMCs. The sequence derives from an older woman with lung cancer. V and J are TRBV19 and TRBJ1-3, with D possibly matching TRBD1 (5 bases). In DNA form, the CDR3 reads TGTGCCAGTAGGACCCAGGGCTCTGGAAACACCATATATTTT. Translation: CASRTQGSGNTIYF.